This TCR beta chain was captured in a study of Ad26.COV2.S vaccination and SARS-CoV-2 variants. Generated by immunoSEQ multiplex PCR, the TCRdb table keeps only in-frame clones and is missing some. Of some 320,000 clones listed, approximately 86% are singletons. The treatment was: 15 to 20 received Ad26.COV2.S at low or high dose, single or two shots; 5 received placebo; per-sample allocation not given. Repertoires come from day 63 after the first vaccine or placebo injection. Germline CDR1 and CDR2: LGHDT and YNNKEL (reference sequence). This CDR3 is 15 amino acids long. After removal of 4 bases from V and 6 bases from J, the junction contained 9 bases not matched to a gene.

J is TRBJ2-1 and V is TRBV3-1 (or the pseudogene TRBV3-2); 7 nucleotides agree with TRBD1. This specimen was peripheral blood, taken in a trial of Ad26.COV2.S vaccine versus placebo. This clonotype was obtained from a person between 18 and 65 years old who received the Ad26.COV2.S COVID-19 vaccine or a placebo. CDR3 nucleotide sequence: TGTGCCAGCAGCCTCGAACAGGGGTCGGGCAATGAGCAGTTCTTC. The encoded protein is CASSLEQGSGNEQFF.